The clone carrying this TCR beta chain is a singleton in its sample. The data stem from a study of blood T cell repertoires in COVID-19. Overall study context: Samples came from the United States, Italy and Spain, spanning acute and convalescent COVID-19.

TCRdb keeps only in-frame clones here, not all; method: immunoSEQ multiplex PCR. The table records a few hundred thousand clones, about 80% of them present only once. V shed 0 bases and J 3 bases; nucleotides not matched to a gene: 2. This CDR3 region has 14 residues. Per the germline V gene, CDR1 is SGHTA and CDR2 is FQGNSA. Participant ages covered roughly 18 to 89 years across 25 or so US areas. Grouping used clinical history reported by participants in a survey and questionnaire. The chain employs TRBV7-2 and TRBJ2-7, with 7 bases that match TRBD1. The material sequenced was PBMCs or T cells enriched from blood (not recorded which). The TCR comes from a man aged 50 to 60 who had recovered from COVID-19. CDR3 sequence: CASSLAGGGYEQYF. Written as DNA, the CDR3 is TGTGCCAGCAGCTTAGCAGGGGGCGGCTACGAGCAGTACTTC.